What follows are 22 T cell receptor beta chains derived from one specimen sequenced in a study of vaccination effects on CD4 cells after COVID-19 (dated 2022 in TCRdb). The library was obtained by the immunoSEQ multiplex PCR assay. Sourced from immuneACCESS, this table was stored by TCRdb with only in-frame sequences that have V and J called. A share of the clones is absent; for the studies checked, an unresolved V gene accounts for under half, and the remainder has no known explanation. This sample lists about 63,000 clones; over 70% were detected once. 3.5% to 4.5% of the sample comes from the top ten. To identify antigen-specific CD4+ T cell clonotypes by their expansion, the ViraFEST assay first stimulated PBMC with viral peptide pools and then applied TCR sequencing. After less than 13 days of culture, CD4+ T cells were isolated with the EasySep CD4+ T cell isolation kit. Negative nucleocapsid antibody results before and after vaccination confirmed that the healthy vaccine recipients had no prior SARS-CoV-2 infection.

Their antigens are not known. The source material was CD4+ T cells from PBMCs cultured with HCoV-OC43 spike peptides, sampled before COVID-19 vaccination. What this sample's cell subset or site label stands for: HCoV-OC43 spike overlapping peptide pool stimulation. All receptors derive from a human donor who received a COVID-19 vaccine.

The V and J genes are TRBV7-6 and TRBJ1-5; 8 nucleotides line up with TRBD1. CDR3 length: 16 residues. The V segment lost 1 base and the J segment 1 base; nucleotides outside the gene matches: 3. CDR1 is SGHVS, CDR2 FNYEAQ, per germline. The DNA of the CDR3 is TGTGCCAGCAGCTTAGTGGCAGGGGGCAGCAATCAGCCCCAGCATTTT. The encoded protein is CASSLVAGGSNQPQHF. The full variable domain, in which reference TRBV7-6 and TRBJ1-5 provide the parts outside the CDR3, is GAGVSQSPRYKVTKRGQDVALRCDPISGHVSLYWYRQALGQGPEFLTYFNYEAQQDKSGLPNDRFSAERPEGSISTLTIQRTEQRDSAMYRCASSLVAGGSNQPQHFGDGTRLSIL.

The chain is built from TRBV6-1 and TRBJ1-2; D is unresolved. In germline, CDR1 is MNHNS, CDR2 SASEGT. This CDR3 comprises 14 residues. V was cut by 0 bases and J by 0 bases, with 5 bases left in between. CDR3 coding DNA: TGTGCCAGCAGTGAAGCGCCAGCTAACTATGGCTACACCTTC. Translated, it gives CASSEAPANYGYTF.

This clone has more than one count but fewer than ten. V and J are TRBV23-1 and TRBJ2-7, with D perhaps assigned TRBD1 or TRBD2 (5 bases each). TRBV23-1 is recorded as an ORF, its role being uncertain. The length of the CDR3 is 12 residues. V was pared by 5 bases and J by 10 bases, with 15 bases between. Here the CDR3 reads CASSCSTGAQYV. CDR3 bases: TGCGCCAGCAGTTGTAGCACCGGGGCCCAGTACGTC.

This chain links TRBV5-6 with TRBJ1-1, with D perhaps matching TRBD1 (6 bases). Per germline, CDR1 SGHDT and CDR2 YYEEEE. With 2 bases removed from V and 3 bases from J, the gap between germline ends came to 14 bases. This CDR3 has 15 residues. The DNA for the CDR3 is TGTGCCAGCAGCTTCTTTCAGGGGAGGGACACTGAAGCTTTCTTT. This translates into CASSFFQGRDTEAFF.

The rearrangement links TRBV7-3 to TRBJ2-3, with 11 bases matching TRBD2. V dropped 5 bases and J dropped 0; count of bases not matched to a gene: 7. The V gene's germline CDR1 is SGHTA and CDR2 FQGTGA. This CDR3 has 17 residues. The CDR3 region is CASSQRASGGSTDTQYF. In DNA form, the CDR3 reads TGTGCCAGCAGCCAGCGGGCTAGCGGGGGGAGCACAGATACGCAGTATTTT.

The chain combines TRBV5-1 with TRBJ2-3; 7 nucleotides agree with TRBD1. Germline CDR1 is SGHRS and CDR2 is YFSETQ. The CDR3 totals 15 residues. J was trimmed by 2 bases and V by 2 bases; bases with no gene match: 5. CDR3 amino acids: CASSFETGPTDTQYF. DNA for the CDR3: TGCGCCAGCAGCTTTGAGACAGGGCCCACAGATACGCAGTATTTT.

V and J are TRBV6-6 and TRBJ2-4; 7 nucleotides line up with TRBD2. From germline, CDR1 is MNHNY and CDR2 SVGAGI (reference sequence). CDR3 length: 13 residues. Trimming cost V 7 bases and J 10 bases; bases outside gene matches: 10. CDR3 in amino acids: CASTTPNGGIQYF. CDR3 DNA sequence: TGTGCCAGCACCACACCGAACGGGGGGATTCAGTACTTC.

The chain uses TRBV7-2 and TRBJ2-1; D gene uncertain. V was trimmed by 3 bases and J by 0 bases, leaving 6 bases between them. The CDR3 consists of 14 residues. In germline, CDR1 is SGHTA, CDR2 FQGNSA. CDR3 region: CASSFWGSYNEQFF. The CDR3, as DNA: TGTGCCAGCAGCTTTTGGGGCTCCTACAATGAGCAGTTCTTC.

This clone was picked up one time. The chain recombines TRBV12-5 with TRBJ2-3, with D uncertain. The ends were cut back, 1 base at V and 5 bases at J, with 10 bases in the middle. Germline V gene sequence: CDR1 LGHNT, CDR2 FRNRAP. The CDR3 extends over 14 amino acids. DNA for the CDR3: TGTGCTAGTGGTTTGGGGCAGATCCTAGATACGCAGTATTTT. Residues: CASGLGQILDTQYF.

This clone came up a few times. The rearrangement joins TRBV4-1 to TRBJ2-5; 11 bases line up with TRBD2. Trimming took 1 base from V and 3 from J; bases not matched to a gene: 4. CDR1 is MGHRA and CDR2 is YSYEKL in the germline V gene. This CDR3 is 16 amino acids long. This CDR3 reads CASSQGILAGEETQYF. In DNA, the CDR3 is TGCGCCAGCAGCCAAGGGATACTAGCGGGGGAAGAGACCCAGTACTTC.

The chain couples TRBV7-2 to TRBJ1-1; no firm D call. V lost 2 bases and J 3 bases, leaving 10 bases between the germline ends. Germline assignment: CDR1 SGHTA and CDR2 FQGNSA. CDR3 size: 14 residues. CDR3 protein: CASSLSGLHTEAFF. For the CDR3, the DNA is TGTGCCAGCAGCTTATCAGGACTACACACTGAAGCTTTCTTT.

V is TRBV20-1 and J is TRBJ2-4; TRBD2 aligns across 8 bases. The length of the CDR3 is 14 residues. J was trimmed by 8 bases and V by 3 bases; bases with no gene match: 9. The germline V gene has CDR1 DFQATT and CDR2 SNEGSKA (reference sequence). CDR3 DNA: TGCAGTGCTAGTGTCGCGGGGGGAGGGGACATTCAGTACTTC. Protein sequence: CSASVAGGGDIQYF.

The chain has TRBV9 and TRBJ1-2, with D uncertain. Germline assignment: CDR1 SGDLS and CDR2 YYNGEE. The CDR3 is made up of 12 amino acids. V shed 4 bases and J shed 8 bases, with 12 bases lying between them. The CDR3 DNA reads as TGTGCCAGCAGCCGTAATCTAGGCGGCTACACCTTC. It is translated as CASSRNLGGYTF.

This clone has just one count. The chain uses TRBV19 and TRBJ1-2; a possible D gene is TRBD1 (6 bases). The CDR3 totals 13 residues. Germline V gene data show CDR1 as LNHDA and CDR2 as SQIVND (reference sequence). V was shortened by 3 bases and J by 8 bases, with 13 bases between the two germline ends. The DNA of the CDR3 is TGTGCCAGTAGTATCCGGGACACTCAGGGCTACACCTTC. This sequence encodes CASSIRDTQGYTF.

The chain recombines TRBV14 with TRBJ1-1, with TRBD1 identical over 7 bases. The germline gives CDR1 SGHDN, CDR2 FVKESK. The junction had 12 bases not matched to a gene; V was cut back by 3 bases and J by 11 bases. The CDR3 is made up of 14 amino acids. CDR3 loop: CASSHPLPDRAAFF. The CDR3 DNA reads TGTGCCAGCAGCCATCCCCTCCCCGACAGGGCTGCTTTCTTT.

The J gene is TRBJ1-4, the V gene TRBV7-2; no definite D call. The CDR3 covers 16 residues. Between the trimmed V and J ends, which lost 2 bases and 4 bases, there was a span of 14 bases. CDR1 and CDR2 from the germline V gene are SGHTA and FQGNSA. The CDR3 bases are TGTGCCAGCAGCTTATTCTCGGGCCAGTTTAATGAAAAACTGTTTTTT. Residues: CASSLFSGQFNEKLFF.

The CDR3 coding sequence is TGTGCCAGCAGCTTAGTCGGTGGTATGTTTCAGCCCCAGCATTTT. This sequence encodes CASSLVGGMFQPQHF. The genes are TRBV7-8 and TRBJ1-5; D uncertain. Germline assignment: CDR1 SGHVS and CDR2 FQNEAQ. The V and J ends lost 1 base and 6 bases respectively, with 13 bases between them. This CDR3 has 15 amino acids.

The chain employs TRBV19 and TRBJ2-6, with D uncertain. V lost 5 bases to trimming and J lost 4 bases, with 6 bases between them. Germline CDR1 and CDR2: LNHDA and SQIVND (reference sequence). This CDR3 is 13 amino acids long. CDR3 sequence (DNA): TGTGCCAGTAGTGTCCAGGGGGCCAACGTCCTGACTTTC. Amino acids: CASSVQGANVLTF. Variable domain in full (rest from reference TRBV19 and TRBJ2-6): DGGITQSPKYLFRKEGQNVTLSCEQNLNHDAMYWYRQDPGQGLRLIYYSQIVNDFQKGDIAEGYSVSREKKESFPLTVTSAQKNPTAFYLCASSVQGANVLTFGAGSRLTVL.

The chain combines TRBV5-1 with TRBJ1-4; TRBD1 might be the D (5 bases). Germline V gene sequence: CDR1 SGHRS, CDR2 YFSETQ. Between the trimmed V and J ends, which lost 0 bases and 6 bases, there was a span of 12 bases. The CDR3 sequence is 15 residues long. This CDR3 is CASSLALGGHEKLFF. The CDR3 DNA is TGCGCCAGCAGCTTGGCTCTGGGGGGACATGAAAAACTGTTTTTT. The entire variable domain, with the rest obtained from reference TRBV5-1 and TRBJ1-4, is as follows: KAGVTQTPRYLIKTRGQQVTLSCSPISGHRSVSWYQQTPGQGLQFLFEYFSETQRNKGNFPGRFSGRQFSNSRSEMNVSTLELGDSALYLCASSLALGGHEKLFFGSGTQLSVL.

This clone has just one count. The rearrangement joins TRBV5-1 to TRBJ2-3, with a possible D match to TRBD1 (6 bases). The CDR3 has 16 residues. Per the germline V gene, CDR1 is SGHRS and CDR2 is YFSETQ. Trimming pared 0 bases from V and 3 bases from J, leaving 14 bases between. The CDR3 protein is CASSLDRQAQTDTQYF. The CDR3 DNA follows: TGCGCCAGCAGCTTGGATAGACAGGCCCAGACAGATACGCAGTATTTT.

The chain joins TRBV3-1 (or the pseudogene TRBV3-2) to TRBJ2-3; 8 bases align to TRBD1. This CDR3 spans 15 amino acids. Trimming at V came to 4 bases and at J to 0 bases, leaving 3 bases not matched to a gene. The germline V gene encodes CDR1 LGHDT and CDR2 YNNKEL (reference sequence). Here the CDR3 DNA reads TGTGCCAGCAGCCCACAGGGGGTTAGCACAGATACGCAGTATTTT. Protein product: CASSPQGVSTDTQYF.

The rearrangement links TRBV7-2 to TRBJ1-1, with D perhaps matching TRBD1 (5 bases). CDR3 size: 14 residues. CDR1 is SGHTA and CDR2 is FQGNSA in the germline V gene. Trimming stripped 9 bases from V and 4 bases from J, with 18 bases between. For the CDR3, the DNA is TGTGCCAGTACGGGGACCTGGGGTGGCACTGAAGCTTTCTTT. Protein product: CASTGTWGGTEAFF.